The 22 T cell receptor beta chains given below trace back to one sample, sequenced in a study of blood T cells in healthy people across ages. The use of a sample-barcoded 5' primer and a J-beta primer mix characterized a second PCR of roughly 7 to 12 cycles. TCRdb re-analysed the 5' RACE reads in MiXCR, keeping a single row per CDR3 protein. Among roughly 730,000 distinct CDR3 sequences listed, around three fifths were seen once. Sequenced sample: blood. The receptor set was obtained from a man between 35 and 55 years old in good health.

The chain has TRBV28 and TRBJ2-5; 7 nucleotides match TRBD2. With 7 bases clipped from V and 0 bases from J, the junction kept 14 bases outside the gene matches. The germline gives CDR1 MDHEN, CDR2 SYDVKM. This CDR3 is 17 amino acids long. CDR3 nucleotide sequence: TGTGCCAGCAACCCAGCGGGGCTAGAGGGGTACCAAGAGACCCAGTACTTC. Protein: CASNPAGLEGYQETQYF. Filled out from reference TRBV28 and TRBJ2-5, the complete variable domain reads DVKVTQSSRYLVKRTGEKVFLECVQDMDHENMFWYRQDPGLGLRLIYFSYDVKMKEKGDIPEGYSVSREKKERFSLILESASTNQTSMYLCASNPAGLEGYQETQYFGPGTRLLVL.

The chain has TRBV4-1 and TRBJ2-3, with D unresolved. Looked up from germline, CDR1 is MGHRA and CDR2 is YSYEKL. CDR3 length: 14 amino acids. Between the trimmed V and J ends, which lost 0 bases and 4 bases, there was a span of 8 bases. CDR3 nucleotide sequence: TGCGCCAGCAGCCAAGAGGAAATAGCAGATACGCAGTATTTT. This codes for CASSQEEIADTQYF.

V is TRBV5-1 and J is TRBJ2-1; no reliable D call. Trimming removed 1 base from V and 0 bases from J, with 14 bases in between. The CDR3 is 17 residues long. Germline loops: CDR1 SGHRS, CDR2 YFSETQ. Here the CDR3 DNA reads TGCGCCAGCAGCTTGTTCCCCACCTACATCTCCTACAATGAGCAGTTCTTC. Its translation is CASSLFPTYISYNEQFF.

This clonotype turned up a few times. The chain links TRBV20-1 to TRBJ1-5; D not resolved. Between the trimmed V and J ends, which lost 0 bases and 5 bases, there was a span of 20 bases. The germline gives CDR1 DFQATT, CDR2 SNEGSKA (reference sequence). The CDR3 sequence is 17 residues long. For the CDR3, the DNA is TGCAGTGCTAGAGATGAAAACGGAAGGACGCCTTATCAGCCCCAGCATTTT. Translating gives CSARDENGRTPYQPQHF.

This clonotype was observed a single time. The J gene is TRBJ2-4, the V gene TRBV4-3, with TRBD2 matching over 12 bases. Gene TRBJ2-7 matches the end of the DNA better, so the J call may be wrong. The germline CDR1 and CDR2 sequences are LGHNA and YSLEER. The CDR3 length is 16 residues. The CDR3 sequence: CASSQEGLAGHDEQYF. DNA of the CDR3: TGCGCCAGCAGCCAGGAAGGACTAGCGGGACACGACGAGCAGTACTTC.

This sequence joins TRBV9 and TRBJ2-5, with D tentatively TRBD1 (6 bases). The closer fit of TRBJ2-7 to the DNA end suggests the J call may be wrong. Germline assignment: CDR1 SGDLS and CDR2 YYNGEE. The CDR3 covers 14 residues. CDR3 coding DNA: TGTGCCAGCAGCGTGTTCGATTTGACAGGCGAGCAGTACTTC. Protein product: CASSVFDLTGEQYF.

V usage is TRBV14 and J usage is TRBJ2-3; tentative D call: TRBD1 (5 bases). Looked up from germline, CDR1 is SGHDN and CDR2 is FVKESK. Trimming left V 4 bases short and J 1 base short, with 12 bases between. CDR3 length: 15 amino acids. The CDR3 protein is CASSLDNIRTDTQYF. CDR3 DNA sequence: TGTGCCAGCAGCCTGGACAACATCCGCACAGATACGCAGTATTTT.

V and J are TRBV2 and TRBJ2-7; unclear D gene. CDR3 length: 16 amino acids. The germline CDR1 and CDR2 sequences are SNHLY and FYNNEI. Deletions cut 2 bases from V and 1 base from J, with 15 bases between. This CDR3 reads CASSESKSSKSYEQYF. The CDR3 coding sequence is TGTGCCAGCAGTGAATCTAAGAGTAGCAAGTCCTACGAGCAGTACTTC. The full variable domain, its missing parts supplied by reference TRBV2 and TRBJ2-7, is EPEVTQTPSHQVTQMGQEVILRCVPISNHLYFYWYRQILGQKVEFLVSFYNNEISEKSEIFDDQFSVERPDGSNFTLKIRSTKLEDSAMYFCASSESKSSKSYEQYFGPGTRLTVT.

This sequence joins TRBV12-3 or TRBV12-4 and TRBJ2-1, with a weak D call TRBD2 (5 bases). This CDR3 comprises 15 residues. Trimming left V 6 bases short and J 8 bases short, with 20 bases between. The CDR3 region is CASRSPGLGSDEQFF. The DNA for the CDR3 is TGTGCCAGCAGGTCTCCCGGCTTGGGGAGCGATGAGCAGTTCTTC.

This chain uses TRBV7-9 with TRBJ2-7, with 11 nucleotides matching TRBD2. CDR3 length: 15 amino acids. Germline CDR1 reads SEHNR; CDR2 reads FQNEAQ (reference sequence). With 2 bases clipped from V and 11 bases from J, the junction kept 11 bases outside the gene matches. CDR3 region: CASSLSPLAGDTKYF. CDR3 DNA: TGTGCCAGCAGCTTATCCCCACTAGCGGGGGATACGAAGTACTTC.

V gene TRBV5-1 combines with J gene TRBJ2-5; D perhaps matches TRBD2 (5 bases). The V end was cut by 1 base, the J end by 4 bases, with 11 bases between. The germline V gene has CDR1 SGHRS and CDR2 YFSETQ. The CDR3 has 14 amino acids. The CDR3 sequence: CASSLTRRGETQYF. The DNA of the CDR3 is TGCGCCAGCAGCTTGACTAGAAGAGGAGAGACCCAGTACTTC.

This chain connects TRBV6-6 to TRBJ2-1; the D call may be TRBD1 or TRBD2 (6 bases each). The last part of the DNA fits TRBJ2-7 better; the J call may be wrong. The CDR3 runs 14 residues. The germline CDR1 and CDR2 sequences are MNHNY and SVGAGI (reference sequence). This CDR3 is CASRPGAAYNEQYF. The CDR3 DNA is TGTGCCAGCAGGCCGGGGGCCGCCTACAATGAGCAGTACTTC.

This clonotype was recorded a few times. The chain recombines TRBV27 with TRBJ1-2; D may be TRBD1 (6 bases). CDR1 and CDR2 (germline): MNHEY, SMNVEV (reference sequence). The CDR3 runs to 13 residues. V lost 0 bases and J lost 8, with 10 bases in between. The CDR3 nucleotides read TGTGCCAGCAGTTTATCCGGGACAAGCGGCTACACCTTC. Its protein product is CASSLSGTSGYTF.

This clonotype was observed a single time. V gene TRBV6-1 combines with J gene TRBJ2-4; 14 bases agree with TRBD2. Judging by the DNA end, TRBJ2-7 fits better; the J call may be wrong. Germline-derived CDR1 and CDR2 are MNHNS and SASEGT. CDR3 size: 14 residues. CDR3 residues: CASSGTSGGYEQYF. CDR3 sequence (DNA): TGTGCCAGCAGTGGGACTAGCGGGGGGTACGAGCAGTACTTC.

The V and J genes are TRBV7-3 and TRBJ2-3; perhaps D is TRBD1 or TRBD2 (5 bases each). Germline CDR1 reads SGHTA; CDR2 reads FQGTGA. The CDR3 loop spans 17 amino acids. The germline V and J ends were trimmed by 2 bases and 4 bases, with 19 bases remaining between them. For the CDR3, the DNA is TGTGCCAGCAGCTTACGCCGGGACCACCTAAGTGCAGATACGCAGTATTTT. Its translation: CASSLRRDHLSADTQYF. Together with reference TRBV7-3 and TRBJ2-3, the CDR3 gives the full variable domain: GAGVSQTPSNKVTEKGKYVELRCDPISGHTALYWYRQSLGQGPEFLIYFQGTGAADDSGLPNDRFFAVRPEGSVSTLKIQRTERGDSAVYLCASSLRRDHLSADTQYFGPGTRLTVL.

The gene calls are TRBV9 and TRBJ2-2; perhaps TRBD2 as D (6 bases). CDR3 size: 14 residues. V was clipped by 3 bases and J by 5 bases, with 11 bases between them. Per the germline V gene, CDR1 is SGDLS and CDR2 is YYNGEE. The CDR3 loop is CASSGGGNTGELFF. The CDR3 nucleotides are TGTGCCAGCAGCGGTGGCGGGAATACCGGGGAGCTGTTTTTT. Full variable domain (missing parts from reference TRBV9 and TRBJ2-2): DSGVTQTPKHLITATGQRVTLRCSPRSGDLSVYWYQQSLDQGLQFLIQYYNGEERAKGNILERFSAQQFPDLHSELNLSSLELGDSALYFCASSGGGNTGELFFGEGSRLTVL.

The V and J genes are TRBV12-3 or TRBV12-4 and TRBJ2-2, with 7 nucleotides matching TRBD1. This CDR3 contains 16 residues. With 7 bases clipped from V and 0 bases from J, the junction kept 8 bases outside the gene matches. CDR3 loop: CASIEAGTANTGELFF. The CDR3 DNA is TGTGCCAGCATTGAGGCCGGGACAGCGAACACCGGGGAGCTGTTTTTT.

This clonotype has a handful of counts. The chain has TRBV20-1 and TRBJ2-1; 11 nucleotides agree with TRBD2. Germline loops: CDR1 DFQATT, CDR2 SNEGSKA (reference sequence). The junction had 7 bases not matched to a gene; V was cut back by 6 bases and J by 3 bases. This CDR3 is built from 15 residues. The CDR3 bases are TGCAGTGCAGTTTCTCTAGCGGGGGGCTACAATGAGCAGTTCTTC. The encoded protein is CSAVSLAGGYNEQFF.

This sequence joins TRBV7-2 and TRBJ2-1; 11 bases map to TRBD2. The V segment lost 3 bases and the J segment 0 bases; nucleotides outside the gene matches: 7. The CDR3 spans 18 residues. Germline-derived CDR1 and CDR2 are SGHTA and FQGNSA. CDR3 protein: CASSFWLAGGHSYNEQFF. The CDR3 region has the DNA TGTGCCAGCAGCTTCTGGCTAGCGGGGGGACACTCCTACAATGAGCAGTTCTTC.

V and J are TRBV7-9 and TRBJ1-3; the D gene is possibly TRBD1 (5 bases). This CDR3 has 14 residues. Trimming cost V 7 bases and J 4 bases, with 14 bases left between them. Germline V gene sequence: CDR1 SEHNR, CDR2 FQNEAQ (reference sequence). DNA for the CDR3: TGTGCCAGCATGGACGGACAAGGGGGAAACACCATATATTTT. It is translated as CASMDGQGGNTIYF.

This chain connects TRBV27 to TRBJ2-4, with 8 positions matching TRBD1. The CDR3 runs 16 residues. J gave up 13 bases and V 6 bases, and 20 bases lay outside the gene matches. The germline V gene has CDR1 MNHEY and CDR2 SMNVEV (reference sequence). CDR3 bases: TGTGCCAGCAGAACCCGGCCCAGGGGGCTCCAAAATGAGCAGTACTTC. Its protein product is CASRTRPRGLQNEQYF.

J is TRBJ2-1 and V is TRBV4-2, with D possibly matching TRBD2 (6 bases). The CDR3 is made up of 21 amino acids. With 1 base removed from V and 0 bases from J, the gap between germline ends came to 25 bases. Germline CDR1 reads LGHNA; CDR2 reads YNFKEQ. For the CDR3, the DNA is TGTGCCAGCAGCCAAGGGGATCTAGCGACCCAACACGATAGCTCCTACAATGAGCAGTTCTTC. Residues: CASSQGDLATQHDSSYNEQFF.